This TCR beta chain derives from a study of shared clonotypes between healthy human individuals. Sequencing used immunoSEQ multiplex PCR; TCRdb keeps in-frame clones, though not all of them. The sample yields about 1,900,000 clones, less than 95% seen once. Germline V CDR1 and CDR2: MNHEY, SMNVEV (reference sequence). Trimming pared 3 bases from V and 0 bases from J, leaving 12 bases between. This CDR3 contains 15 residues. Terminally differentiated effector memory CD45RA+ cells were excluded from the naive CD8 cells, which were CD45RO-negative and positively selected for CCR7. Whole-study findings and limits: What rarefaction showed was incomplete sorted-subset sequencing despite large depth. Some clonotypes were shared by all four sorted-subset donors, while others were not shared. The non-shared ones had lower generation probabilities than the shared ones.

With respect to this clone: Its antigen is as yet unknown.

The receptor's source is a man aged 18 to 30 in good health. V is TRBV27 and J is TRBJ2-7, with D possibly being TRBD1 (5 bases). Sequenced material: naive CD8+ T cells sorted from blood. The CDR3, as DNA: TGTGCCAGCAGTTTTCAGGGTCCGAGCTCCTACGAGCAGTACTTC. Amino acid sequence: CASSFQGPSSYEQYF.